A selection of T cell receptor beta chains follows, all from one sample in a study of blood T cell repertoires in COVID-19. Here immunoSEQ multiplex PCR was the method, and the copy in TCRdb shows in-frame clones only, minus some. The profile covers roughly 350,000 clones, with roughly 88% appearing a single time and 4% taken by the ten largest. Sequencing was carried out using peripheral blood. The origin of the receptors is a woman aged 50 to 60 with active or convalescent COVID-19. Each CDR3 is given with its conserved first and last residue. The D gene is left open where the match is weak. The size entry is marked missing in some rows and otherwise reads once, few, many or a size class.

size,J,D,V,DNA,CDR3
NA,TRBJ2-1,TRBD2,TRBV10-3,TGTGCCATCAGAAGGACTAGCGGGAGCAATGAGCAGTTCTTC,CAIRRTSGSNEQFF
NA,TRBJ1-2,NA,TRBV24-1,TGTGCCACTAGAGCCGGCAGGGCAGAGGATGGCTACACCTTC,CATRAGRAEDGYTF
few,TRBJ1-4,NA,TRBV7-9,TGTGCCAGCAGCTTAGCTAGGGGCAGGGGTGAAAAACTGTTTTTT,CASSLARGRGEKLFF
NA,TRBJ1-3,NA,TRBV3-1/TRBV3-2,TGTGCCAGCAGCCAACCCTACAGGGTTAGTGGAAACACCATATATTTT,CASSQPYRVSGNTIYF
few,TRBJ2-3,TRBD2,TRBV4-1,TGCGCCAGCAGCCAACCTACTAGCGGGAGGGCCGAAGATACGCAGTATTTT,CASSQPTSGRAEDTQYF
NA,TRBJ2-3,TRBD2,TRBV7-3,TGTGCCAGCAGCTTAAGAAGCGGGGGGCTCACAGATACGCAGTATTTT,CASSLRSGGLTDTQYF
NA,TRBJ1-3,NA,TRBV6-2/TRBV6-3,TGTGCCAGCAGTTACGACAACTCTGGAAACACCATATATTTT,CASSYDNSGNTIYF
once,TRBJ2-7,NA,TRBV7-2,TGTGCCAGCAGCTTAGGGCGGAAGAAGTCCTACGAGCAGTACTTC,CASSLGRKKSYEQYF
NA,TRBJ2-7,TRBD2,TRBV5-1,TGCGCCAGCAGCTGGCCGACCGGGACTAGCGGGAGGGCCTACGAGCAGTACTTC,CASSWPTGTSGRAYEQYF
NA,TRBJ1-2,NA,TRBV6-5,TGTGCCAGCACCCGGACTTCTAACTATGGCTACACCTTC,CASTRTSNYGYTF
NA,TRBJ1-1,NA,TRBV4-1,TGCGCCAGCAGCCAAGGGGGAGAGCGGCGTGAAGCTTTCTTT,CASSQGGERREAFF
NA,TRBJ2-1,TRBD1,TRBV18,TGTGCCAGCTCACCACCTTGGACAGGGGAGTACAATGAGCAGTTCTTC,CASSPPWTGEYNEQFF
NA,TRBJ2-5,TRBD1,TRBV20-1,TGCAGTGCTCGTGACAGGGGGGCCCAAGAGACCCAGTACTTC,CSARDRGAQETQYF
NA,TRBJ2-3,TRBD1,TRBV4-1,TGCGCCAGCAGCCAAGACCCGGGACAGTCGACAGATACGCAGTATTTT,CASSQDPGQSTDTQYF
NA,TRBJ2-5,NA,TRBV5-1,TGCGCCAGCACACGCAGAGCAGGAGGGAAAGAGACCCAGTACTTC,CASTRRAGGKETQYF
NA,TRBJ1-2,NA,TRBV7-8,TGTGCCAGCAGCTTATCACAGGCGGTGAACTATGGCTACACCTTC,CASSLSQAVNYGYTF
NA,TRBJ1-1,NA,TRBV4-3,TGCGCCAGCAGCCAAGAAGAGGGCTCCACTGAAGCTTTCTTT,CASSQEEGSTEAFF
NA,TRBJ2-7,NA,TRBV11-1,TGTGCCAGCAGCCGAACTACAGGGAATACCTACGAGCAGTACTTC,CASSRTTGNTYEQYF
NA,TRBJ1-6,NA,TRBV19,TGTGCCTCCAGAGCGGGGACCAATTCACCCCTCCACTTT,CASRAGTNSPLHF
NA,TRBJ2-3,TRBD2,TRBV7-3,TGTGCCAGCAGCCCCTTAGCGGGGGGTGATACGCAGTATTTT,CASSPLAGGDTQYF
NA,TRBJ1-6,NA,TRBV27,TGTGCCAGCAGTTTTAATAATTCACCCCTCCACTTT,CASSFNNSPLHF
NA,TRBJ2-7,TRBD1,TRBV27,TGTGCCAGCAGTTTATCGTACATCGGGGCAGGGGGCGAGCAGTACTTC,CASSLSYIGAGGEQYF
NA,TRBJ2-7,NA,TRBV7-2,TGTGCCAGCAGCTTCGGAAGCGAGGAGCAGTACTTC,CASSFGSEEQYF
NA,TRBJ1-4,TRBD1,TRBV25-1,TGTGCCAGCAGTGAATGGGGGGCAGGGGGCAAGGGAAAACTGTTTTTT,CASSEWGAGGKGKLFF
NA,TRBJ2-1,NA,TRBV4-3,TGCGCCAGCAGCCAAGAAGCAGGGAATGAGCAGTTCTTC,CASSQEAGNEQFF
NA,TRBJ2-5,NA,TRBV12-3/TRBV12-4,TGTGCCAGCAAAGGGGTTCAGGAGACCCAGTACTTC,CASKGVQETQYF
NA,TRBJ1-3,NA,TRBV27,TGTGCCAGCCCTCCGGAAGCAGGAAAGACGGGATATGGAAACACCATATATTTT,CASPPEAGKTGYGNTIYF
NA,TRBJ2-7,TRBD1,TRBV27,TGTGCCAGCAGACGGGTCGTTTCGGACAGGTTTAGGCACGAGCAGTACTTC,CASRRVVSDRFRHEQYF
NA,TRBJ2-7,TRBD2,TRBV6-2/TRBV6-3,TGTGCCAGCGGTTCCGGGACTAACTACGAGCAGTACTTC,CASGSGTNYEQYF
NA,TRBJ1-6,NA,TRBV7-2,TGTGCCAGCAGCTTAGGCGGTTCCTATAATTCACCCCTCCACTTT,CASSLGGSYNSPLHF
NA,TRBJ1-1,NA,TRBV29-1,TGCAGCGTCCAACAGGTGCTGAACACTGAAGCTTTCTTT,CSVQQVLNTEAFF
NA,TRBJ2-7,TRBD2,TRBV6-2/TRBV6-3,TGTGCCAGCAGCCCAGGGACTAGCGTGACCTACGAGCAGTACTTC,CASSPGTSVTYEQYF
NA,TRBJ2-2,TRBD1,TRBV5-5,TGTGCCAGCAGCTTGGCCCCCGACAGGGGGGGCACCGGGGAGCTGTTTTTT,CASSLAPDRGGTGELFF
NA,TRBJ2-5,NA,TRBV30,TGTGCCTGGAGTCAACAAGAGACCCAGTACTTC,CAWSQQETQYF
few,TRBJ1-6,NA,TRBV10-3,TGTGCCATCAGTGAGTCGGACAGATTCTCACCCCTCCACTTT,CAISESDRFSPLHF
NA,TRBJ2-7,NA,TRBV5-1,TGCGCCAGCAGCTTAGGGGAATACGAGCAGTACTTC,CASSLGEYEQYF
NA,TRBJ2-7,NA,TRBV2,TGTGCCAGCAGTGGAGGCCTGTACGAGCAGTACTTC,CASSGGLYEQYF
NA,TRBJ2-1,NA,TRBV4-2,TGTGCCAGCAGCCAAGATTGGTCTAACTCCTACAATGAGCAGTTCTTC,CASSQDWSNSYNEQFF
NA,TRBJ1-5,TRBD1,TRBV15,TGTGCCACCAGCATCGGACAGGGCAATCAGCCCCAGCATTTT,CATSIGQGNQPQHF
NA,TRBJ1-4,TRBD1,TRBV7-2,TGTGCCAGCAGCTTATCCGGGACAGGGAATGAAAAACTGTTTTTT,CASSLSGTGNEKLFF
NA,TRBJ1-2,NA,TRBV6-5,TGTGCCAGCAGTTACGGATCGGGGGGCTACACCTTC,CASSYGSGGYTF
NA,TRBJ1-6,NA,TRBV19,TGTGCCAGTAGTATACAGGATAATTCACCCCTCCACTTT,CASSIQDNSPLHF
NA,TRBJ1-1,TRBD1,TRBV14,TGTGCCAGCAGCCAAGTGGAGGGGACAGGGGGATTTAACACTGAAGCTTTCTTT,CASSQVEGTGGFNTEAFF
NA,TRBJ2-7,TRBD1,TRBV7-9,TGTGCCAGCAGTCGAGGACAGGTGAGCTCCTACGAGCAGTACTTC,CASSRGQVSSYEQYF
NA,TRBJ1-3,TRBD1,TRBV12-5,TGTGCTAGTGGCTCCGGACAGGGGGAAAGAAACACCATATATTTT,CASGSGQGERNTIYF
NA,TRBJ2-1,TRBD1,TRBV4-2,TGTGCCAGCAGCCAAGACCAGGGGGCAGGTTTGAGGAATGAGCAGTTCTTC,CASSQDQGAGLRNEQFF
NA,TRBJ2-4,TRBD1,TRBV15,TGTGCCACCAGCCATCCGGGACAGGGGGCATCAAACATTCAGTACTTC,CATSHPGQGASNIQYF
NA,TRBJ1-6,NA,TRBV5-1,TGCGCCAGCAGCTTAAGGAGAGGAAATTCACCCCTCCACTTT,CASSLRRGNSPLHF
NA,TRBJ2-1,TRBD2,TRBV7-3,TGTGCCAGCAGCTTAGGACTAGCGGTATACAATGAGCAGTTCTTC,CASSLGLAVYNEQFF
NA,TRBJ1-1,NA,TRBV30,TGTGCCTGGAGTGCCTTAGTCGATGAAGCTTTCTTT,CAWSALVDEAFF
NA,TRBJ2-1,NA,TRBV7-6,TGTGCCAGCAGCTTAGCCCTGACAGGCCCCAATGAGCAGTTCTTC,CASSLALTGPNEQFF
NA,TRBJ2-4,TRBD2,TRBV4-3,TGCGCCAGCAGCCAAGATCGAACGGCGGGGGGGCCGGCTTGGAACATTCAGTACTTC,CASSQDRTAGGPAWNIQYF
NA,TRBJ2-7,NA,TRBV21-1,TGTGCCAGCAGCCAAATACCCACCCCTCCGGCCCCAGGGGGCGGACTGGGATACTACGAGCAGTACTTC,CASSQIPTPPAPGGGLGYYEQYF
NA,TRBJ2-2,NA,TRBV6-6,TGTGCCAGCAGCCTTTCTTCGAACACCGGGGAGCTGTTTTTT,CASSLSSNTGELFF
NA,TRBJ1-5,TRBD1,TRBV7-2,TGTGCCAGCAGCTTCGGATTGGGACAGACGCAGCCCCAGCATTTT,CASSFGLGQTQPQHF
NA,TRBJ2-1,TRBD1,TRBV6-4,TGTGCCAGCAGCGCCGGGGACAGCAATGAGCAGTTCTTC,CASSAGDSNEQFF
NA,TRBJ1-2,NA,TRBV19,TGTGCCAGTAGTTATAGGGGGAGGGGGAACCCAACTGCTGGCTACACCTTC,CASSYRGRGNPTAGYTF